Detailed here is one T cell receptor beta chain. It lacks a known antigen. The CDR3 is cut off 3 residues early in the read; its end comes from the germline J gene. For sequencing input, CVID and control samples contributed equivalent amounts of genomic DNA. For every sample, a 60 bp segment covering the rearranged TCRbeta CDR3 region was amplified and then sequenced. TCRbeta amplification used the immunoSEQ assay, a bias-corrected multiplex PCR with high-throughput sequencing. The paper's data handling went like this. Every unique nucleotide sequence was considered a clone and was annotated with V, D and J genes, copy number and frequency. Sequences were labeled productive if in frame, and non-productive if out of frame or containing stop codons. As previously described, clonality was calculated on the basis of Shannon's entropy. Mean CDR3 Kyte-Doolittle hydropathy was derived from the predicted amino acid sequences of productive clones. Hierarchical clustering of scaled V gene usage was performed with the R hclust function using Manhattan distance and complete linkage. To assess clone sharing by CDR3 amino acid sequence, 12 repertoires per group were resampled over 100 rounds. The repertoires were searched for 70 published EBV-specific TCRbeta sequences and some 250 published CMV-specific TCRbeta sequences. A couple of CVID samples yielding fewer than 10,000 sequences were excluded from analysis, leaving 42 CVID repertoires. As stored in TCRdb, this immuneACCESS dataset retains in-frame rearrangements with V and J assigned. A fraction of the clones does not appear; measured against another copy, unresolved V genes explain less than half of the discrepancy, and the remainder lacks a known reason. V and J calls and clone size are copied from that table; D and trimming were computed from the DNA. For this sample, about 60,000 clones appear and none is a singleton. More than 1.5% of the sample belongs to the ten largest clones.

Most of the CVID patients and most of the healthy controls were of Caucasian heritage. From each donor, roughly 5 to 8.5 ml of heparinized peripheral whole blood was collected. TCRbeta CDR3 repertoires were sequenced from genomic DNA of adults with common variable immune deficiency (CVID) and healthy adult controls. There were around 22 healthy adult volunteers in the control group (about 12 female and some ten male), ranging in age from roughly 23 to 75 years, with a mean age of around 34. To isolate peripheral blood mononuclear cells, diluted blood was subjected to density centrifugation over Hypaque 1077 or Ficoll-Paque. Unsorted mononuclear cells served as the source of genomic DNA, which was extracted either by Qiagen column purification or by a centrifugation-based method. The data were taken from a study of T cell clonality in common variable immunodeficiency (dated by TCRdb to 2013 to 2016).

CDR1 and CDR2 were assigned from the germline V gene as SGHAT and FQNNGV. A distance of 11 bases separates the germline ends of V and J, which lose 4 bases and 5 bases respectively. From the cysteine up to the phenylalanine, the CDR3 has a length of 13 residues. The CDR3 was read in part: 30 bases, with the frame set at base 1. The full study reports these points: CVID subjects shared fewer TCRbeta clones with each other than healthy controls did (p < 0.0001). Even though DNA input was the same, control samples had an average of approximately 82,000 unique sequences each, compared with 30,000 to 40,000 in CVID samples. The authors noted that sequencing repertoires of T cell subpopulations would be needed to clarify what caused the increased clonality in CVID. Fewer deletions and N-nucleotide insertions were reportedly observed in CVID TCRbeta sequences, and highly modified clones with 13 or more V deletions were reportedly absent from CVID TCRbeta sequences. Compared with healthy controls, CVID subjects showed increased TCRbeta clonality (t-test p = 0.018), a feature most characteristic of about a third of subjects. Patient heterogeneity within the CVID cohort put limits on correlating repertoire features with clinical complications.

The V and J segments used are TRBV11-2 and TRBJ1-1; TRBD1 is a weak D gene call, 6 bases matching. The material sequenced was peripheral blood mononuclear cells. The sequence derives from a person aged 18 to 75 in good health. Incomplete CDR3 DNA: TGTGCCAGCAGCTCAGGGGTGGGTACTGAA. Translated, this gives CASSSGVGTE. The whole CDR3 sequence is CASSSGVGTEAFF.